Here is one TCR beta chain with its context. Losses at the gene ends were 0 bases for V and 9 bases for J; bases not matched to a gene: 7. Per germline, CDR1 LNHDA and CDR2 SQIVND (reference sequence). There are 16 residues in the CDR3. These data are taken from a study of blood T cell repertoires in COVID-19. Study context: Acute-phase and convalescent COVID-19 samples originated in the United States, Italy and Spain. T cells, B-cell-depleted T cells, or PBMCs supplied cDNA or gDNA.

In the source study's methods: The assay estimated nucleated cells by amplifying reference gene primers. Profiling relied on immunoSEQ multiplex PCR, and the TCRdb table lists in-frame clones only, not all of them. The DNA was the basis for D and trimming; V, J and clone size are from that table. The data hold 250,000 to 350,000 clones, with more than 85% observed a single time. The material sequenced was peripheral blood. This clonotype originated in a young man with acute or convalescent COVID-19. This rearrangement joins TRBV19 to TRBJ1-6, with 8 bases that match TRBD1. CDR3 DNA: TGTGCCAGTAGTATAGATTCCAGGGGGCTAGGTTCACCCCTCCACTTT. The encoded protein is CASSIDSRGLGSPLHF.